This T cell receptor beta chain is from a study of shared clonotypes between healthy human individuals. A split of CD4+ cells into CD45RA+ naive and CD45RA-negative memory subsets was performed. Study conclusions and caveats: As a rule, naive subsets had a larger estimated richness than memory subsets.

The assay was immunoSEQ multiplex PCR, and TCRdb's table has in-frame clones only and misses some. In the table there are about 2.3 million clones, under 95% of which are singletons. Germline assignment: CDR1 MNHNY and CDR2 SVGAGI (reference sequence). The CDR3 extends over 16 amino acids. The V gene lost 0 bases and the J gene lost 2 bases, with 13 bases spanning the gap. Details on this clone: The antigen is undetermined.

The material sequenced was naive CD4+ T cells from PBMCs. Noted subset: CD45RA+ positively selected. The sequence came from a man aged 18 to 30 in good health. Some clones in this sample may be carry-over from other donors' samples. The V call is TRBV6-6, the J call TRBJ2-5, with D possibly matching TRBD2 (6 bases). The CDR3 DNA reads as TGTGCCAGCAGTTACTCCACGGGACTCCAACAAGAGACCCAGTACTTC. This encodes CASSYSTGLQQETQYF.